This paragraph covers one T cell receptor beta chain sequence. The source of the sample is a study of naive and memory T cell subsets. The CDR3 covers 19 residues. Two oligonucleotides, mixed equimolar, formed the beta constant-region primer covering TRBC1 and TRBC2. An oligonucleotide with the SP2 primer and a 12-nucleotide UMI was ligated to the cDNA 3' end. TCRdb analysed the UMI-ligation and nested PCR reads with MiXCR anew, one entry per CDR3 protein. The table lists about 150,000 distinct CDR3 sequences, 15% to 20% of them singletons, with roughly 0.14% in the top ten. The chain has TRBV21-1 and TRBJ2-5; the table's D call, TRBD1, has no DNA check behind it. TRBV21-1 is assigned pseudogene status. The specimen was naive CD4+ T cells from blood. This clonotype originated in a human donor in good health. The CDR3 is CASSKGDLTGQALGNSQYF. Written as DNA, the CDR3 is TGTGCCAGCAGCAAAGGGGACCTGACTGGACAGGCCCTTGGGAATTCCCAGTACTTC.